The 19 T cell receptor beta chains below were found in one sample sequenced in a study of T and B cells in COVID-19 patients. BIOMED2 TRB-A/B primer pools were used in multiplex TRB PCR. TCRdb passed the multiplex PCR reads through MiXCR, listing each CDR3 protein once. The sample lists roughly 9,000 distinct CDR3 sequences, under 30% occurring once. Blood genomic DNA input for TRB amplification was roughly 220-500 ng. Sequencing was carried out using blood. The receptors come from a human donor who had recovered from COVID-19.

The CDR3 sequence is CAISESISGNPDTQYF. The CDR3 DNA reads TGTGCCATCAGTGAGTCGATTAGCGGGAATCCAGATACGCAGTATTTT. The genes are TRBV10-3 and TRBJ2-3; TRBD2 matches 8 bases. V was clipped by 0 bases and J by 4 bases; unmatched bases: 6. CDR1 and CDR2 (germline): ENHRY, SYGVKD. The CDR3 length is 16 residues.

This clonotype was seen more than once but under ten times. The J gene is TRBJ1-2, the V gene TRBV27, with TRBD1 matching 7 bases. Germline V CDR1 and CDR2: MNHEY, SMNVEV (reference sequence). Unmatched junction bases numbered 5, after V lost 7 bases and J lost 3 bases. The CDR3 runs 13 residues. The CDR3 nucleotides read TGTGCCAGCACCGCAGGGGGTGACTATGGCTACACCTTC. Its translation is CASTAGGDYGYTF.

The chain combines TRBV19 with TRBJ1-1; 7 bases line up with TRBD1. Trimming at V came to 1 base and at J to 1 base, leaving 9 bases not matched to a gene. The CDR3 has 17 residues. Germline CDR1 reads LNHDA; CDR2 reads SQIVND (reference sequence). DNA for the CDR3: TGTGCCAGTAGTATAGTTGTTAGTCGGACAGGGAACACTGAAGCTTTCTTT. It encodes CASSIVVSRTGNTEAFF.

Sample share makes this clonotype medium-sized. The chain has TRBV10-3 and TRBJ2-3, with D unresolved. There are 11 residues in the CDR3. Trimming stripped 8 bases from V and 5 bases from J, with 8 bases between. From germline, CDR1 is ENHRY and CDR2 SYGVKD. CDR3 bases: TGTGCCATCGGTCAGGAAGATACGCAGTATTTT. This sequence encodes CAIGQEDTQYF.

By proportion, this clonotype is medium-sized. The chain joins TRBV6-1 to TRBJ2-2, with a possible D match to TRBD2 (5 bases). Between the trimmed V and J ends, which lost 2 bases and 6 bases, there was a span of 7 bases. The CDR3 is 13 amino acids. Germline-derived CDR1 and CDR2 are MNHNS and SASEGT. The CDR3 here is CASSELAAGELFF. DNA of the CDR3: TGTGCCAGCAGTGAACTAGCCGCCGGGGAGCTGTTTTTT.

Worth noting for this clonotype: One end of the junction varies from germline; a read error may be responsible. CDR3 nucleotides: TGTACCTGGACTCCCGAGACAGCTAACTATGGCTACACCTTC. Its translation is CTWTPETANYGYTF. The rearrangement uses TRBV30 and TRBJ1-2; D is perhaps TRBD1 (5 bases). The CDR3 has 14 amino acids. Germline CDR1 reads GTSNPN; CDR2 reads SVGIG (reference sequence).

This clonotype was counted many times. The CDR3 here is CATSSTLAGGSDYGELFF. The CDR3 DNA sequence: TGTGCCACCAGCAGTACCTTAGCGGGGGGGTCAGACTACGGGGAGCTGTTTTTT. The J gene is TRBJ2-2, the V gene TRBV15, with 11 bases identical to TRBD2. The CDR3 loop spans 18 amino acids. The V gene end was trimmed by 3 bases and the J gene end by 7 bases; junction bases not matched to a gene: 13. Germline lookup yields CDR1 LNHNV and CDR2 YYDKDF (reference sequence).

This chain joins TRBV20-1 and TRBJ2-1; 13 bases agree with TRBD2. Germline V CDR1 and CDR2: DFQATT, SNEGSKA (reference sequence). J gave up 1 base and V 5 bases, and 2 bases lay outside the gene matches. This CDR3 has 15 amino acids. As DNA, the CDR3 is TGCAGTGCTCCGACTAGCGGGAGGTCCTACAATGAGCAGTTCTTC. Amino acid sequence: CSAPTSGRSYNEQFF.

The chain employs TRBV6-5 and TRBJ1-1; 10 bases align to TRBD1. Germline lookup yields CDR1 MNHEY and CDR2 SVGAGI. The junction had 12 bases not matched to a gene; V was cut back by 6 bases and J by 5 bases. The CDR3 spans 16 residues. The CDR3 DNA follows: TGTGCCAGCAGCCCGACAGGGGGCGCGGTTGGTACTGAAGCTTTCTTT. Translation gives CASSPTGGAVGTEAFF.

The V call is TRBV5-6, the J call TRBJ2-5, with D perhaps matching TRBD1 or TRBD2 (5 bases each). V was pared by 3 bases and J by 1 base, with 13 bases between. Germline CDR1 and CDR2: SGHDT and YYEEEE. The CDR3 contains 15 residues. The CDR3 is CASSSIPGPQETQYF. The CDR3 coding sequence is TGTGCCAGCAGCTCAATTCCGGGACCCCAAGAGACCCAGTACTTC.

The chain links TRBV6-6 to TRBJ1-5; D is unclear. V gave up 1 base and J gave up 5 bases, with 6 bases separating them. CDR3 length equals 13 residues. Germline CDR1 MNHNY, CDR2 SVGAGI (reference sequence). In DNA form, the CDR3 reads TGTGCCAGCAGTTACTACGGGGATCAGCCCCAGCATTTT. It encodes CASSYYGDQPQHF.

The chain has TRBV4-2 and TRBJ1-4; 7 bases are a match to TRBD1. Trimming cost V 2 bases and J 5 bases; bases outside gene matches: 5. Looked up from germline, CDR1 is LGHNA and CDR2 is YNFKEQ. The CDR3 contains 15 residues. The CDR3 sequence is CASSQPGTVNEKLFF. In DNA, the CDR3 is TGTGCCAGCAGCCAACCCGGGACAGTCAATGAAAAACTGTTTTTT.

The chain has TRBV7-2 and TRBJ2-1; 10 nucleotides align to TRBD2. Germline V gene lookup returns CDR1 SGHTA and CDR2 FQGNSA. J lost 4 bases, V lost 5 bases, and 8 bases had no gene match. CDR3 length equals 16 residues. The CDR3 reads CASSQQLAGIYNEQFF. The CDR3 region has the DNA TGTGCCAGCAGCCAGCAACTAGCGGGGATTTACAATGAGCAGTTCTTC.

The chain links TRBV27 to TRBJ1-1; no reliable D call. Trimming pared 7 bases from V and 1 base from J, leaving 22 bases between. The germline V gene encodes CDR1 MNHEY and CDR2 SMNVEV (reference sequence). The CDR3 length is 17 residues. The DNA of the CDR3 is TGTGCCAGCACCACCAACGGACTAGGGTCAAAGAACACTGAAGCTTTCTTT. Residues: CASTTNGLGSKNTEAFF.

The chain couples TRBV12-5 to TRBJ1-5; 7 nucleotides agree with TRBD1. Germline V gene data show CDR1 as LGHNT and CDR2 as FRNRAP. J gave up 2 bases and V 2 bases, and 3 bases lay outside the gene matches. The CDR3 spans 15 residues. The CDR3 loop reads CASGLPTGGNQPQHF. The DNA for the CDR3 is TGTGCTAGTGGTTTGCCTACAGGGGGCAATCAGCCCCAGCATTTT.

This clonotype is medium-sized (0.01 to 0.1%) in the sample. The genes are TRBV18 and TRBJ2-5; no definite D call. The germline V and J ends were trimmed by 2 bases and 2 bases, with 6 bases remaining between them. The CDR3 is made up of 13 amino acids. CDR1 KGHSH and CDR2 LQKENI come from the germline V gene. The chain's CDR3 is CASSPGGQETQYF. The CDR3, as DNA: TGTGCCAGCTCACCAGGCGGACAAGAGACCCAGTACTTC.

This clonotype was seen at least ten times. The rearrangement joins TRBV6-1 to TRBJ2-2; D not resolved. Germline V lookup: CDR1 MNHNS, CDR2 SASEGT. The germline V and J ends were trimmed by 1 base and 4 bases, with 7 bases remaining between them. This CDR3 has 14 amino acids. CDR3 DNA sequence: TGTGCCAGCAGTGAAGAGCCGCTCACCGGGGAGCTGTTTTTT. The encoded protein is CASSEEPLTGELFF.

The chain has TRBV5-6 and TRBJ1-6; 8 bases are shared with TRBD1. The junction had 6 bases not matched to a gene; V was cut back by 3 bases and J by 10 bases. The CDR3 totals 14 residues. Per germline, CDR1 SGHDT and CDR2 YYEEEE. CDR3 in DNA: TGTGCCAGCAGCTCTGGACAGGGTCCGTCACCCCTCCACTTT. Amino acid sequence: CASSSGQGPSPLHF.

Points on this clonotype: This may stem from a read error, because a much larger clone lies one nucleotide away. The chain joins TRBV6-5 to TRBJ2-7, with 11 bases matching TRBD1. The V segment lost 9 bases and the J segment 3 bases; nucleotides outside the gene matches: 10. The CDR3 loop spans 15 amino acids. The germline gives CDR1 MNHEY, CDR2 SVGAGI. CDR3 coding DNA: TGTGCCAGAAGTCAAAGGACAGGGGGCTTCTACGAGCAGTACTTC. Translated, it gives CARSQRTGGFYEQYF.